This TCR beta chain was sequenced in a study of blood T cell repertoires in COVID-19. Study overall: COVID-19 samples collected from the United States, Italy and Spain covered acute and convalescent phases.

Deletions cut 3 bases from V and 2 bases from J, with 4 bases between. This CDR3 contains 13 residues. Participants came from about 24 US areas, aged roughly 18 to 89 years. Profiling relied on immunoSEQ multiplex PCR, and the TCRdb table lists in-frame clones only, not all of them. The table lists 290,000 or so clones, 85% to 90% of them singletons. The sequence derives from a woman under 30 with acute COVID-19. Sequenced: PBMCs or T cells enriched from blood (not recorded which). This chain joins TRBV12-3 or TRBV12-4 and TRBJ2-2; D call uncertain. CDR3 bases: TGTGCCAGCAGTTTCAGAAACACCGGGGAGCTGTTTTTT. It is translated as CASSFRNTGELFF.